This T cell receptor beta chain originates from a study of cytomegalovirus exposure and HLA in healthy donors. Points from the study as a whole: There were some V segments, including TRBV6-2 and TRBV6-3, excluded as indistinguishable. Reportedly, TCR beta sequences accurately predicted HLA-A and HLA-B alleles in most subjects. A later analysis linked a missense variant in DCLRE1C to the trimming of TCR beta V and J genes. The majority of CMV-associated TCR beta chains were reported as apparently HLA-restricted in a later analysis.

With 60 Vbeta and 13 Jbeta primers, the PCR was carried out. Profiling relied on immunoSEQ multiplex PCR, and the TCRdb table lists in-frame clones only, not all of them. The table includes approximately 150,000 clones, roughly three fifths detected once. Notes on this clone: Its target is unknown.

Per the germline V gene, CDR1 is MDHEN and CDR2 is SYDVKM. The ends lost 6 bases at V and 5 bases at J; junction bases unmatched: 6. This CDR3 comprises 14 residues. The sequencing input was PBMCs. V gene TRBV28 combines with J gene TRBJ1-5; 8 bases are a match to TRBD1. The clonotype originates from a male donor in good health and CMV-seronegative. Here the CDR3 DNA reads TGTGCCAGCAGCGACCCGACAGGGGATCAGCCCCAGCATTTT. It yields the protein CASSDPTGDQPQHF.